Here is one T cell receptor beta chain with its context. Its target is unknown. Because the CDR3 is missing its conserved closing phenylalanine or tryptophan, this is likely a read error. Germline V CDR1 and CDR2: SGHRS, YFSETQ. The CDR3 contains 14 residues. With 0 bases removed from V and 3 bases from J, the gap between germline ends came to 8 bases. This specimen comes from a study of T-cell reconstitution after alpha-beta-depleted transplantation in children. Unique molecular identifiers were incorporated when the TCRbeta library was constructed. Using its own MiXCR run on the PCR reads, TCRdb lists one record per CDR3 protein. This sample has 300,000 to 350,000 distinct CDR3 sequences, with about a sixth found just once. Overall study results and limits: Approximately two months post-transplant, alpha-beta T cells reportedly originated from several hundred expanded graft clones. Newly made T cells mostly supplied T-cell counts and diversity one year after transplant. Some patients' high day-60 TCRbeta diversity was attributed to recipient cells surviving conditioning.

The specimen comprised PBMCs, mostly from graft donor cells, sampled 360 days after TCRalphabeta/CD19-depleted stem cell transplant. The source is a male patient between 2 and 9 years old who had a stem cell transplant for acute lymphoblastic leukemia, so the T cells may come from the graft donor. The chain employs TRBV5-1 and TRBJ2-3; D ambiguous. CDR3 sequence: CASSLGIRTDTQYY. As DNA, the CDR3 is TGCGCCAGCAGCTTGGGGATTAGGACAGATACGCAGTATTAT.